This TCR beta chain came from a study of graft-versus-host responses after intestinal transplantation (dated by TCRdb to the early 2020s). At the level of the whole study: The transplants that recipients got were multivisceral, liver-intestinal, or isolated intestinal. Every recipient was given anti-thymocyte globulin induction, followed by around three years of maintenance tacrolimus and steroids. After intestinal transplantation, graft-versus-host and host-versus-graft alloreactive T cell clones in the graft, circulation and bone marrow were tracked using bulk TCR-beta CDR3 sequencing. Alloreactive clones were identified by sequencing pre-transplant mixed lymphocyte reaction products and comparing these products with unstimulated pre-transplant donor and recipient T cells. The cohort enrolled about two dozen intestinal transplant recipients, one of whom was a retransplant, and a few patients without pretransplant specimens were excluded. Donor T cell macrochimerism was defined as a peak of at least 4% donor T cells among recipient peripheral blood mononuclear cells. Rather than being sequenced by the commercial service, samples from a few later patients were sequenced in-house on an Illumina MiSeq and processed with MiXCR.

Receptor libraries were prepared by the immunoSEQ multiplex PCR assay. For most patients, genomic DNA was isolated with the Qiagen DNeasy Blood and Tissue Kit and sent frozen to Adaptive Biotechnologies for TCR sequencing. For most patients, high-throughput TCR-beta CDR3 sequencing of genomic DNA was performed by Adaptive Biotechnologies. Per the source publication's procedure: Adaptive's ImmunoSEQ software supplied the TCR sequencing data for 15 to 20 patients, while MiXCR and VDJtools were used to process a few other patients. CD4 versus CD8 sorting errors were corrected by removing sequences found in both subsets at a frequency ratio below 5:1. CDR3 nucleotide sequences shared by donor and recipient were removed because the origin of these sequences could not be assigned. At least 2-fold expansion over unstimulated cells and a minimum CFSE-low frequency of 0.002% (template counts) or 0.001% (read counts) were required for clones to be classified as alloreactive. Clones detected in sequenced pre-transplant spleen, lymph node, or MLR CFSE-low populations of the donor or recipient were defined as mappable. The cumulative frequency of alloreactive clones was calculated as a percentage of all sequences, weighted by copy number. Entries here come from immuneACCESS through TCRdb and include only in-frame sequences with V and J called. Some clones fail to appear in such tables; in the studies checked, an unresolved V gene covers under half of the shortfall, and the cause of the remainder is unknown. The D gene and trimming were derived from the DNA, and the V and J assignments and clone size from that table. This sample is represented by approximately 93,000 clones; roughly 90% of them were singletons. Jointly, the top ten make up about 0.07% of the sample.

General findings and caveats noted by the study authors: High GvH to HvG T cell clonal ratios were observed in the allografts of patients with donor T cell macrochimerism. Early after transplant, peak levels of circulating GvH clones were associated with declines in HvG clones. GvH clones turned up in recipient bone marrow, with some appearing earlier in ileal mucosa or blood, a pattern consistent with an intestinal mucosal origin. The conclusions were limited by the relatively low number and heterogeneity of the intestinal transplant patients.

The time point label here, explained by the study, means: cells obtained before transplantation from donor or recipient. CD3+CD4+ and CD3+CD8+ populations were FACS-sorted from unstimulated pre-transplant donor and recipient cells taken from spleen or lymph nodes. As regards this clone: Its antigen target is currently unknown. Nothing much larger sits one base from this clone, and base qualities are not available.

The V and J ends are trimmed by 0 bases and 2 bases, leaving 11 bases between them. CDR1 and CDR2 are drawn from the germline V gene: SGDLS, YYNGEE. The CDR3 goes from the cysteine to the phenylalanine over 15 residues. This entry keeps only the CDR3 DNA: 45 bases, framed from base 1. The sample was unstimulated CD8+ T cells sorted from spleen or lymph node cells, taken before transplant. The rearrangement joined TRBV9 to TRBJ1-2; possibly the D gene is TRBD1, per 6 matching bases. The sequence derives from a human donor who was the organ donor for an intestinal transplant. The CDR3 has the sequence CASSVGTAPNYGYTF. The DNA sequence follows: TGTGCCAGCAGCGTAGGGACAGCACCAAACTATGGCTACACCTTC.